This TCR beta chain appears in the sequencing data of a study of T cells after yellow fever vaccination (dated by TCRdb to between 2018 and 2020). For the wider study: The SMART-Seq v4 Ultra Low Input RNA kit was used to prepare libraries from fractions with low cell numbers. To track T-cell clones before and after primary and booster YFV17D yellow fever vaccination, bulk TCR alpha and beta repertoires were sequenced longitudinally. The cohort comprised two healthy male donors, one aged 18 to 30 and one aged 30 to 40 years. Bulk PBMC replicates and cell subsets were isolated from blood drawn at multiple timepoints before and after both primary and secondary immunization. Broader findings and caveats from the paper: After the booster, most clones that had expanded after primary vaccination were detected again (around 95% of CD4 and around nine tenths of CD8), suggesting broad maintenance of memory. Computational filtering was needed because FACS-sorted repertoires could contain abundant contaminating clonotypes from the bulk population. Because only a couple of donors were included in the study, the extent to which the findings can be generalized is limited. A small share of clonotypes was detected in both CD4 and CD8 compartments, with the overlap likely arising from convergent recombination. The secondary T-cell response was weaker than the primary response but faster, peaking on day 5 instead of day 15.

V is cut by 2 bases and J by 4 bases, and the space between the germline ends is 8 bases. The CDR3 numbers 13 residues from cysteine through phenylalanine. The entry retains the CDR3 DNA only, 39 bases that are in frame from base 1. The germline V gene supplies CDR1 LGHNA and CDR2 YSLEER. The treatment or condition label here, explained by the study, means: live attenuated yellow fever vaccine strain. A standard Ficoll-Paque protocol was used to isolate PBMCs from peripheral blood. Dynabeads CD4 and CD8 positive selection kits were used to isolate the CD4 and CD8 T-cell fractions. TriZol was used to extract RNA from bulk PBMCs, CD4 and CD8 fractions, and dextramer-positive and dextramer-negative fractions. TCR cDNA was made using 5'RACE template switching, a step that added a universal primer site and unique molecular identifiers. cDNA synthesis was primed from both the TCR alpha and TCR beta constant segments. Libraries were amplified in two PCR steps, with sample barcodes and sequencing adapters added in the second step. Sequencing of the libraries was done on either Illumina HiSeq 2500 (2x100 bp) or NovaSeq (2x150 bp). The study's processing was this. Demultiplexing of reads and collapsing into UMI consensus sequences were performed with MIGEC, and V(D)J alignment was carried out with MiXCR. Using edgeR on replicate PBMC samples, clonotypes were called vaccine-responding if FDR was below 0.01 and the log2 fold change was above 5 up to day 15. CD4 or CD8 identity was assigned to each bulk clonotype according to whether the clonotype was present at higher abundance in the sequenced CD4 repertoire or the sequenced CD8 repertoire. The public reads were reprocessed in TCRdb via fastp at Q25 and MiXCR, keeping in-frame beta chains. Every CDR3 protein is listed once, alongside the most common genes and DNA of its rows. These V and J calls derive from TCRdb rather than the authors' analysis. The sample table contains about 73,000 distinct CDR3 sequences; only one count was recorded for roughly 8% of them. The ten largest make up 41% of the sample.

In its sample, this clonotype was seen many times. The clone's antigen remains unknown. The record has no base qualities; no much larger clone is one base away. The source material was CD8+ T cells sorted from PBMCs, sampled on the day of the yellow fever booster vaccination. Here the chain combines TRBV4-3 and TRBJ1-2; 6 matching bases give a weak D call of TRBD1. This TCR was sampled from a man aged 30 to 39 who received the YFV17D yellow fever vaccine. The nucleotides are TGCGCCAGCAGCCAATCACAGGGCTATGGCTACACCTTC. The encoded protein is CASSQSQGYGYTF.